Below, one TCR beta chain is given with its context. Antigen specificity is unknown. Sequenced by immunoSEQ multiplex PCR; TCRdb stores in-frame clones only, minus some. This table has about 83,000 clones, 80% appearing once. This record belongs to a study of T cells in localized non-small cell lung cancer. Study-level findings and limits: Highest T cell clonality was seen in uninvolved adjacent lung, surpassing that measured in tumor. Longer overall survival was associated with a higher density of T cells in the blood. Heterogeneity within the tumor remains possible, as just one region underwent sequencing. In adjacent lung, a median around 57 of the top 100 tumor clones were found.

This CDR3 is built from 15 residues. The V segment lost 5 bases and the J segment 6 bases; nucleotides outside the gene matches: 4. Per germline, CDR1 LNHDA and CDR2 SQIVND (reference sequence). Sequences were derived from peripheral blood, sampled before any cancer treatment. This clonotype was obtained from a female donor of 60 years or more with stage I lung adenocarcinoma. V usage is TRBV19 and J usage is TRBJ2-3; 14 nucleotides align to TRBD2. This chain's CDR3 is CASSLGTSGSDTQYF. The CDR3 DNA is TGTGCCAGTAGTCTCGGGACTAGCGGGAGCGATACGCAGTATTTT.